Presented here are 22 T cell receptor beta chains from one specimen sequenced in a study of shared clonotypes between healthy human individuals. TCRdb's copy holds only in-frame clones and misses some; the assay was immunoSEQ multiplex PCR. This sample has about 2,200,000 clones, with around 93% found just once. It was CD45RO-negative cells, positively selected for CCR7, that made up naive CD8 cells, with terminally differentiated effector memory CD45RA+ cells excluded. The material sequenced was naive CD8+ T cells from PBMCs. The origin of the receptors is a man aged 18-30 years in good health. Some clones in this sample may be carry-over from other donors' samples.

The chain carries TRBV7-9 and TRBJ1-1; D is unresolved. Germline V lookup: CDR1 SEHNR, CDR2 FQNEAQ (reference sequence). The CDR3 runs 14 residues. Trimming stripped 8 bases from V and 0 bases from J, with 13 bases between. The CDR3 spells CASREVSLNTEAFF. The CDR3 DNA follows: TGTGCCAGCCGGGAGGTGTCTCTGAACACTGAAGCTTTCTTT.

V usage is TRBV7-9 and J usage is TRBJ2-7; 8 bases line up with TRBD1. The V and J ends lost 3 bases and 1 base, in that order; junction bases with no gene match: 5. Germline V gene data show CDR1 as SEHNR and CDR2 as FQNEAQ (reference sequence). There are 15 residues in the CDR3. The CDR3 reads CASSFRDRPSYEQYF. The CDR3 nucleotides are TGTGCCAGCAGCTTCAGGGACAGGCCTTCCTACGAGCAGTACTTC.

The chain couples TRBV13 to TRBJ2-5, with 7 bases aligning to TRBD1. V lost 5 bases and J lost 2; bases outside the gene matches: 5. The CDR3 runs to 14 residues. CDR1 PRHDT and CDR2 FYEKMQ come from the germline V gene (reference sequence). DNA for the CDR3: TGTGCCAGCAGCGCAGAGGACAGGCAAGAGACCCAGTACTTC. It yields the protein CASSAEDRQETQYF.

The CDR3 region is CASSYPGPGYEQYF. The CDR3 DNA sequence: TGTGCCAGCAGTTACCCGGGACCGGGCTACGAGCAGTACTTC. The genes are TRBV6-6 and TRBJ2-7; perhaps D is TRBD1 or TRBD2 (5 bases each). With 2 bases removed from V and 3 bases from J, the gap between germline ends came to 11 bases. Germline V gene sequence: CDR1 MNHNY, CDR2 SVGAGI (reference sequence). The length of the CDR3 is 14 residues.

This clone has only one observation. This CDR3 is also generated by other DNA sequences in the sample. The gene calls are TRBV11-2 and TRBJ2-5, with unresolved D. The CDR3 length is 12 residues. Germline V lookup: CDR1 SGHAT, CDR2 FQNNGV. The V gene lost 1 base and the J gene lost 3 bases, with 3 bases spanning the gap. Here the CDR3 reads CASSLVKETQYF. CDR3 bases: TGTGCCAGCAGCTTAGTAAAAGAGACCCAGTACTTC.

The chain is built from TRBV30 and TRBJ2-7; no definite D call. The CDR3 has 13 residues. V gave up 3 bases and J gave up 2 bases, with 11 bases separating them. Per germline, CDR1 GTSNPN and CDR2 SVGIG (reference sequence). The CDR3 DNA reads as TGTGCCTGGAGCCCAGGACCTACCTACGAGCAGTACTTC. Translated: CAWSPGPTYEQYF.

This clone has a handful of counts. The chain employs TRBV4-1 and TRBJ1-1, with D perhaps matching TRBD1 (5 bases). CDR1 MGHRA and CDR2 YSYEKL come from the germline V gene. This CDR3 comprises 15 residues. V was cut by 3 bases and J by 4 bases, with 15 bases left in between. This CDR3 is CASSQQGRGRTEAFF. The CDR3, as DNA: TGCGCCAGCAGCCAGCAGGGTCGAGGGCGCACTGAAGCTTTCTTT.

The V call is TRBV15, the J call TRBJ1-1; D remains unclear. The V gene lost 3 bases and the J gene lost 5 bases, with 10 bases spanning the gap. The CDR3 sequence is 13 residues long. Looked up from germline, CDR1 is LNHNV and CDR2 is YYDKDF (reference sequence). The CDR3 loop reads CATSRVEKTEAFF. The CDR3 nucleotides read TGTGCCACCAGCAGGGTGGAGAAGACTGAAGCTTTCTTT.

This clone has a single count. For the CDR3, the DNA is TGTGCCAGCAGTTTATACTATAGCAATCAGCCCCAGCATTTT. Translating it yields CASSLYYSNQPQHF. The rearrangement links TRBV27 to TRBJ1-5, with unresolved D. The CDR3 loop spans 14 amino acids. CDR1 is MNHEY, CDR2 SMNVEV, per germline (reference sequence). The V end was cut by 1 base, the J end by 0 bases, with 4 bases between.

Only a few counts were recorded for this clone. The chain is built from TRBV4-2 and TRBJ1-1, with D hard to call. The CDR3 consists of 17 residues. CDR1 LGHNA and CDR2 YNFKEQ come from the germline V gene. V dropped 1 base and J dropped 5 bases, with 20 bases sitting between them. DNA for the CDR3: TGTGCCAGCAGCCAAGTCAAGGTGGCAGCGAGAGGGACTGAAGCTTTCTTT. It is translated as CASSQVKVAARGTEAFF.

The chain links TRBV5-1 to TRBJ2-2; D is undetermined. Germline V gene sequence: CDR1 SGHRS, CDR2 YFSETQ. The V and J ends lost 2 bases and 5 bases respectively, with 4 bases between them. CDR3 length: 12 amino acids. The CDR3 nucleotides read TGCGCCAGCAGCTTTAGGACCGGGGAGCTGTTTTTT. As protein: CASSFRTGELFF.

The chain couples TRBV19 to TRBJ2-2; 10 nucleotides match TRBD1. The CDR3 runs 16 residues. The V and J ends lost 5 bases and 4 bases, in that order; junction bases with no gene match: 7. Germline lookup yields CDR1 LNHDA and CDR2 SQIVND (reference sequence). The CDR3 bases are TGTGCCAGTAGTCCGCGGACAGGGGGACCCACCGGGGAGCTGTTTTTT. Protein product: CASSPRTGGPTGELFF. Complete variable domain (other parts from reference TRBV19 and TRBJ2-2): DGGITQSPKYLFRKEGQNVTLSCEQNLNHDAMYWYRQDPGQGLRLIYYSQIVNDFQKGDIAEGYSVSREKKESFPLTVTSAQKNPTAFYLCASSPRTGGPTGELFFGEGSRLTVL.

The genes are TRBV27 and TRBJ2-1; 7 positions agree with TRBD2. The J segment lost 9 bases and the V segment lost 4 bases, leaving 18 bases of the junction unmatched. Germline V lookup: CDR1 MNHEY, CDR2 SMNVEV (reference sequence). This CDR3 comprises 17 residues. This CDR3 is CASSSREQDSGLTEQFF. The CDR3 DNA follows: TGTGCCAGCAGTTCCCGGGAACAGGATAGCGGGCTCACTGAGCAGTTCTTC.

A note on this clone: The identical CDR3 is also encoded by other nucleotide sequences in the sample. This chain connects TRBV6-5 to TRBJ1-1; the D gene is possibly TRBD1 (5 bases). Trimming took off 2 bases at V and 3 bases at J, with 10 bases between the two ends. Germline values: CDR1 MNHEY, CDR2 SVGAGI. The CDR3 runs to 14 residues. The CDR3 nucleotides are TGTGCCAGCAGTTACCTCCCGGGGCACACTGAAGCTTTCTTT. Protein product: CASSYLPGHTEAFF.

The chain has TRBV5-1 and TRBJ2-1; D is undetermined. Germline V lookup: CDR1 SGHRS, CDR2 YFSETQ. Trimming left V 5 bases short and J 5 bases short, with 14 bases between. The CDR3 is 14 amino acids. CDR3 sequence: CASRGRPGDNEQFF. CDR3 in DNA: TGCGCCAGCAGGGGCAGGCCGGGTGACAATGAGCAGTTCTTC. Filled out from reference TRBV5-1 and TRBJ2-1, the complete variable domain reads KAGVTQTPRYLIKTRGQQVTLSCSPISGHRSVSWYQQTPGQGLQFLFEYFSETQRNKGNFPGRFSGRQFSNSRSEMNVSTLELGDSALYLCASRGRPGDNEQFFGPGTRLTVL.

This clone has only a few counts. The chain is built from TRBV30 and TRBJ1-1; D is uncertain. Germline V lookup: CDR1 GTSNPN, CDR2 SVGIG (reference sequence). With 1 base removed from V and 0 bases from J, the gap between germline ends came to 12 bases. This CDR3 comprises 15 residues. In DNA form, the CDR3 reads TGTGCCTGGAGTGCGGAAGGACGGATGAACACTGAAGCTTTCTTT. Translating it yields CAWSAEGRMNTEAFF. The complete variable domain, with remaining parts taken from reference TRBV30 and TRBJ1-1, reads SQTIHQWPATLVQPVGSPLSLECTVEGTSNPNLYWYRQAAGRGLQLLFYSVGIGQISSEVPQNLSASRPQDRQFILSSKKLLLSDSGFYLCAWSAEGRMNTEAFFGQGTRLTVV.

The chain couples TRBV7-9 to TRBJ2-5; a possible D gene is TRBD1 (5 bases). From germline, CDR1 is SEHNR and CDR2 FQNEAQ (reference sequence). The CDR3 length is 15 residues. V dropped 2 bases and J dropped 1 base, with 11 bases sitting between them. The CDR3 sequence: CASSLKGDSQETQYF. The CDR3 DNA follows: TGTGCCAGCAGCTTAAAAGGCGACAGCCAAGAGACCCAGTACTTC.

The V gene is TRBV5-6, the J gene TRBJ2-3; 7 bases align to TRBD2. The V gene's germline CDR1 is SGHDT and CDR2 YYEEEE. The CDR3 spans 16 residues. With 5 bases clipped from V and 6 bases from J, the junction kept 15 bases outside the gene matches. The CDR3 spells CASSQAWREGTDTQYF. CDR3 coding DNA: TGTGCCAGCAGTCAAGCTTGGAGGGAGGGAACGGATACGCAGTATTTT.

The chain is built from TRBV18 and TRBJ2-3; 8 bases are a match to TRBD1. CDR1 is KGHSH and CDR2 is LQKENI in the germline V gene. V dropped 5 bases and J dropped 0; count of bases not matched to a gene: 13. The CDR3 loop spans 18 amino acids. CDR3 sequence (DNA): TGTGCCAGCTCAAGGACAGGGTGGAGTGCTTTTAGCACAGATACGCAGTATTTT. This encodes CASSRTGWSAFSTDTQYF. The full variable domain, completed using reference TRBV18 and TRBJ2-3, is NAGVMQNPRHLVRRRGQEARLRCSPMKGHSHVYWYRQLPEEGLKFMVYLQKENIIDESGMPKERFSAEFPKEGPSILRIQQVVRGDSAAYFCASSRTGWSAFSTDTQYFGPGTRLTVL.

This clone was recorded only once. V gene TRBV29-1 combines with J gene TRBJ1-3, with unresolved D. The CDR3 sequence is 19 residues long. Per the germline V gene, CDR1 is SQVTM and CDR2 is ANQGSEA. V was shortened by 0 bases and J by 0 bases, with 21 bases between the two germline ends. CDR3 DNA: TGCAGCGTTGAAGATCCCCAGCGTATTGCCCTTCGCTCTGGAAACACCATATATTTT. This gives the protein CSVEDPQRIALRSGNTIYF.

The chain carries TRBV29-1 and TRBJ1-2; D not resolved. Trimming pared 5 bases from V and 3 bases from J, leaving 10 bases between. Germline V gene data show CDR1 as SQVTM and CDR2 as ANQGSEA. The CDR3 is made up of 12 amino acids. The CDR3 region has the DNA TGCAGCGTTCTAGGGCCTCACTATGGCTACACCTTC. Translating gives CSVLGPHYGYTF.

Notes on this clone: The sample has other DNA sequences that encode this CDR3 too. This rearrangement joins TRBV28 to TRBJ1-5; D may be TRBD1 (5 bases). The V gene lost 4 bases and the J gene lost 7 bases, with 14 bases spanning the gap. The germline V gene encodes CDR1 MDHEN and CDR2 SYDVKM. The CDR3 consists of 14 residues. In DNA form, the CDR3 reads TGTGCCAGCAGTTCCCAGGGAACGTGGCAGCCCCAGCATTTT. This codes for CASSSQGTWQPQHF.